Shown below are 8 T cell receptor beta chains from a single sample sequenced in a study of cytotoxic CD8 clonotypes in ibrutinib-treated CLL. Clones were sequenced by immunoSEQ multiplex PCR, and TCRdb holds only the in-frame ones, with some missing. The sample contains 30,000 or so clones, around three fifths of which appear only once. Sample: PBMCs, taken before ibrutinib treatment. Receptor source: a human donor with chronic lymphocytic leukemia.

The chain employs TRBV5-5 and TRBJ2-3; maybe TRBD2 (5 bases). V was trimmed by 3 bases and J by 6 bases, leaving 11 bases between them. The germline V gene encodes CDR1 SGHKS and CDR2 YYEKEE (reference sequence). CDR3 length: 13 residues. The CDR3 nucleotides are TGTGCCAGCAGCTCGGGCCCGGGGGATACGCAGTATTTT. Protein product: CASSSGPGDTQYF.

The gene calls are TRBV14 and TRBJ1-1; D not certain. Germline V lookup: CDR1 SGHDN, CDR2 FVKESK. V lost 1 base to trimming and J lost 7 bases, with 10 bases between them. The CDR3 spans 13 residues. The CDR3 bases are TGTGCCAGCAGCCAAGCGTGGAATAATGAAGCTTTCTTT. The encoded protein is CASSQAWNNEAFF. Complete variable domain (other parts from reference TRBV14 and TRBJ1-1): EAGVTQFPSHSVIEKGQTVTLRCDPISGHDNLYWYRRVMGKEIKFLLHFVKESKQDESGMPNNRFLAERTGGTYSTLKVQPAELEDSGVYFCASSQAWNNEAFFGQGTRLTVV.

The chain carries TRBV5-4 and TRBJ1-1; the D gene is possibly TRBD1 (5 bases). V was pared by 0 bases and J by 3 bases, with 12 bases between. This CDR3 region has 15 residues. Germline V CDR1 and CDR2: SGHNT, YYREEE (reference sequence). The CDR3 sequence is CASSLGTMRHTEAFF. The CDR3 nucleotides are TGTGCCAGCAGCTTGGGGACAATGCGTCACACTGAAGCTTTCTTT.

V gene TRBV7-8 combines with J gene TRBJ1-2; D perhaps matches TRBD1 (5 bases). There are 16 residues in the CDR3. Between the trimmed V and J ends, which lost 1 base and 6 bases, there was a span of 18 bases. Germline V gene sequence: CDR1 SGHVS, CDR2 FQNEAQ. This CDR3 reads CASSLGRVGFRDGYTF. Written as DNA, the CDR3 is TGTGCCAGCAGCTTAGGCAGGGTTGGGTTTAGGGATGGCTACACCTTC.

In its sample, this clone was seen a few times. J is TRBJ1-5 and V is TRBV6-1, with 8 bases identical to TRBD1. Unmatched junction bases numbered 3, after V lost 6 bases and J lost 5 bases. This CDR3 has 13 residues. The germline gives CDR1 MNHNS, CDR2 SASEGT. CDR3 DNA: TGTGCCAGCAGCCGGACAGGGCATCAGCCCCAGCATTTT. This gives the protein CASSRTGHQPQHF.

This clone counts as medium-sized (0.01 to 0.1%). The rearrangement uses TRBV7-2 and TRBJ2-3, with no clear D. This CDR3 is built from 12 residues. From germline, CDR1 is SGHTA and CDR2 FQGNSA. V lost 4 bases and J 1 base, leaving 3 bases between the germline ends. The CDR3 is CASSSGTDTQYF. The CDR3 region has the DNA TGTGCCAGCAGCTCAGGCACAGATACGCAGTATTTT.

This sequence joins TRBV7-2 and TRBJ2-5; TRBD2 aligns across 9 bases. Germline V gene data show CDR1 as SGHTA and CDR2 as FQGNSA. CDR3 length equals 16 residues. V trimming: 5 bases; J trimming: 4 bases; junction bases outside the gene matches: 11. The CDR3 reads CASSLVGALAGETQYF. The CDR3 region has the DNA TGTGCCAGCAGCCTTGTAGGGGCACTAGCGGGAGAGACCCAGTACTTC.

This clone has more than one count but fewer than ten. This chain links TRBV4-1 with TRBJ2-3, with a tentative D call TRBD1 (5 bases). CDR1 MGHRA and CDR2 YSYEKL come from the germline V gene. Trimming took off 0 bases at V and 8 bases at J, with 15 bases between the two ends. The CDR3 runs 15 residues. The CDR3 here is CASSQDRSGFATQYF. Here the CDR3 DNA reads TGCGCCAGCAGCCAAGATAGGTCAGGGTTTGCTACGCAGTATTTT.